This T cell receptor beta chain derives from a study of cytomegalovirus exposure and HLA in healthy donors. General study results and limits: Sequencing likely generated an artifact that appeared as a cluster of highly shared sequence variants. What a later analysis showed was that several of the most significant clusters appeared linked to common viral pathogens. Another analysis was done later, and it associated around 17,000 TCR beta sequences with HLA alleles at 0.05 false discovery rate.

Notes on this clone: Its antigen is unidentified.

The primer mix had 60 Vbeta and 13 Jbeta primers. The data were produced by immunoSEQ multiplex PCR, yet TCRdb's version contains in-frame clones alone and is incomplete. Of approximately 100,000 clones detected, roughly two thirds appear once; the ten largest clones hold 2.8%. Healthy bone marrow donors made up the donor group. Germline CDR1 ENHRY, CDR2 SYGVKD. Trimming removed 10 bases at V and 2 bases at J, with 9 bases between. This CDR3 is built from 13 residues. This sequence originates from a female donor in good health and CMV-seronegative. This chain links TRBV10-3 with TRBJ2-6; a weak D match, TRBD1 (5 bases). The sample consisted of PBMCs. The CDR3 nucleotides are TGTGCCACCCTAGGGGCTGGGGCCAACGTCCTGACTTTC. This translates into CATLGAGANVLTF.